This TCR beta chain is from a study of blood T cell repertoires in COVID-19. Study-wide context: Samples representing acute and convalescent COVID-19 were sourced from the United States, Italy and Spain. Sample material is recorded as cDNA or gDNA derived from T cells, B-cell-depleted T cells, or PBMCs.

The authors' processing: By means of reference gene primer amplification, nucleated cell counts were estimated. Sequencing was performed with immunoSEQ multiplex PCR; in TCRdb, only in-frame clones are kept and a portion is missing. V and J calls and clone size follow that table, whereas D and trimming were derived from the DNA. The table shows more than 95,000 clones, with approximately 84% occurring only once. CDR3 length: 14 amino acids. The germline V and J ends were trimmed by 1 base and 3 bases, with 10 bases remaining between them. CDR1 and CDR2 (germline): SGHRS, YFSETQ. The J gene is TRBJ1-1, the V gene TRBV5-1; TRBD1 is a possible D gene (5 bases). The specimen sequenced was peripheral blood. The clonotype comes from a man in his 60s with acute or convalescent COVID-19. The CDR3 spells CASSLKGQDTEAFF. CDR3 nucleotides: TGCGCCAGCAGCTTGAAAGGACAAGACACTGAAGCTTTCTTT.